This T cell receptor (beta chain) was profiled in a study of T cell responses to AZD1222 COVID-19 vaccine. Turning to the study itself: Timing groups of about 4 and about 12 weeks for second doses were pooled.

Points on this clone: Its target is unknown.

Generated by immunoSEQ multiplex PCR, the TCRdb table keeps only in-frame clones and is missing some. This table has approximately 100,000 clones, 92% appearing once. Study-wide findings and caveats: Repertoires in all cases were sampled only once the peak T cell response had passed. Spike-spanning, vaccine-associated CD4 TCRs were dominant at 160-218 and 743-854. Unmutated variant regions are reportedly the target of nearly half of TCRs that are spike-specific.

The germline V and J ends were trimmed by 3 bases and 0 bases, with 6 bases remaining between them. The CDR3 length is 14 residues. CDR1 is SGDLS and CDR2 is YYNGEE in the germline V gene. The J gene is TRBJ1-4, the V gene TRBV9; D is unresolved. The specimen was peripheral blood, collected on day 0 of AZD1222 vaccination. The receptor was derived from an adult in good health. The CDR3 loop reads CASSALTTNEKLFF. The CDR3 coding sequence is TGTGCCAGCAGCGCCTTGACAACTAATGAAAAACTGTTTTTT.